This T cell receptor (beta chain) derives from a study of OX40 agonist ivuxolimab in advanced cancers. In the case of this clone: Its antigen is unknown.

Profiling relied on immunoSEQ multiplex PCR, and the TCRdb table lists in-frame clones only, not all of them. This table has approximately 46,000 clones, around 87% appearing once. The CDR3 loop spans 13 amino acids. The germline V gene has CDR1 LGHNA and CDR2 YNFKEQ. Trimming shortened V by 4 bases and J by 6 bases, and 9 bases separated the two germline ends. Study results and limitations: At 0.1-3.0 mg/kg, partial responders had clonal expansion among the lowest observed. Relative to CD4+, CD8+ T cells held more expanded clones on average.

The receptor was isolated from an adult with an advanced solid tumor such as melanoma, head and neck, liver or kidney cancer. The gene calls are TRBV4-2 and TRBJ2-2, with D perhaps matching TRBD1 or TRBD2 (5 bases each). The specimen was CD4+ or CD8+ T cells sorted from blood, collected in a trial of the OX40 agonist ivuxolimab. CDR3 sequence: CASSPRDAGELFF. The CDR3 DNA sequence: TGTGCCAGCAGCCCACGGGACGCCGGGGAGCTGTTTTTT.